Listed below are T cell receptor beta chains from one sample, sequenced in a study of radiotherapy plus CTLA-4 blockade in lung cancer. Sequenced by immunoSEQ multiplex PCR; TCRdb stores in-frame clones only, minus some. The table records around 90,000 clones, 83% of them present only once. This specimen was peripheral blood, taken from a patient treated with radiotherapy plus ipilimumab. The receptor source for this set is a human donor with non-small cell lung cancer who had stable disease on radiotherapy plus ipilimumab. Both conserved end residues are part of each CDR3. D genes are given only for firm matches. Clone size, where shown, is once, few, many, or a class for clones that have expanded.

size	V	J	D	DNA	CDR3
NA	TRBV28	TRBJ2-7	NA	TGTGCCAGCAAGAAGGACGAGCAGTACTTC	CASKKDEQYF
NA	TRBV6-5	TRBJ1-1	NA	TGTGCCAGCAGCCTAGAAAGGCGGAGGATGTTCTTT	CASSLERRRMFF
NA	TRBV9	TRBJ2-3	NA	TGTGCCAGCAGCGTAGCTACTACTAGCACAGATACGCAGTATTTT	CASSVATTSTDTQYF
NA	TRBV28	TRBJ1-1	NA	TGTGCTATTCGAGGGCCGAACACTGAAGCTTTCTTT	CAIRGPNTEAFF
NA	TRBV6-4	TRBJ2-1	NA	TGTGCCAGCAGTGCGGGGGCTTCCTACAATGAGCAGTTCTTC	CASSAGASYNEQFF
NA	TRBV19	TRBJ1-2	TRBD1	TGTGCCAGTAGTATACTGACAGGGAACTATGGCTACACCTTC	CASSILTGNYGYTF
NA	TRBV6-1	TRBJ2-7	TRBD1	TGTGCCAGCACCCGGGGACAGGGGGCGTCCTACGAGCAGTACTTC	CASTRGQGASYEQYF
NA	TRBV29-1	TRBJ1-1	TRBD1	TGCAGCGTAATGACAGGGGGGACTGAAGCTTTCTTT	CSVMTGGTEAFF
NA	TRBV6-1	TRBJ1-5	TRBD1	TGTGCCAGCAGGCAGACAGGGACCCATCAGCCCCAGCATTTT	CASRQTGTHQPQHF
NA	TRBV5-1	TRBJ1-1	NA	TGCGCCAGCAGCGTGTCACCCATCGGCCTGTCGAGAACTGAAGCTTTCTTT	CASSVSPIGLSRTEAFF
few	TRBV7-2	TRBJ1-3	NA	TGTGCCAGCAGCTTACTCTCGCGAAACACCATATATTTT	CASSLLSRNTIYF
NA	TRBV19	TRBJ1-4	TRBD1	TGTGCCAGTAGTCCAAAAGGGGACAGGGTAAATGAAAAACTGTTTTTT	CASSPKGDRVNEKLFF
NA	TRBV27	TRBJ1-5	NA	TGTGCCACCCCGGGGTGCAATCAGCCCCAGCATTTT	CATPGCNQPQHF
few	TRBV19	TRBJ1-2	TRBD1	TGTGCCAGTAGTGCCAGACAGGGGACCAACTATGGCTACACCTTC	CASSARQGTNYGYTF
NA	TRBV18	TRBJ2-3	NA	TGTGCCAGCTCACCAGTGGCAACAGATACGCAGTATTTT	CASSPVATDTQYF
NA	TRBV6-1	TRBJ2-5	TRBD2	TGTGCCAGCAGTGATCCCCGGACTAGCGGAGGGACCCAGTACTTC	CASSDPRTSGGTQYF
NA	TRBV7-9	TRBJ1-4	NA	TGTGCCAGCAGCTTAGCGCGGTCAGAAGGCGAAAAACTGTTTTTT	CASSLARSEGEKLFF
NA	TRBV6-1	TRBJ1-1	NA	TGTGCCAGCAGTGAGGGGGGTCCGCGGGACACTGAAGCTTTCTTT	CASSEGGPRDTEAFF
once	TRBV7-2	TRBJ1-6	NA	TGTGCCAGCGGATCAGGGACCAATAATTCACCCCTCCACTTT	CASGSGTNNSPLHF
NA	TRBV9	TRBJ1-2	TRBD1	TGTGCCAGCAACCCAGGACAGGGGGCGCAAAAGGATGGCTACACCTTC	CASNPGQGAQKDGYTF
NA	TRBV28	TRBJ1-5	TRBD1	TGTGCCAGCTTCGGGACAGCCAATCAGCCCCAGCATTTT	CASFGTANQPQHF
NA	TRBV4-2	TRBJ2-3	TRBD2	TGTGCCAGCAGCCAAGGACTAGCGGGAGGCACAGATACGCAGTATTTT	CASSQGLAGGTDTQYF
NA	TRBV28	TRBJ1-2	NA	TGTGCCAGCACCTTAAGCAGGCCAGGGGCCGGCTACACCTTC	CASTLSRPGAGYTF
NA	TRBV19	TRBJ1-4	NA	TGTGCCAGTATAGGACAGCCGCCTAATGAAAAACTGTTTTTT	CASIGQPPNEKLFF
NA	TRBV5-1	TRBJ1-2	NA	TGCGCCAGCAGCCCTGTAGAGTTCTATGGCTACACCTTC	CASSPVEFYGYTF
NA	TRBV6-5	TRBJ2-2	TRBD1	TGTGCCAGCAGTGGACAGGGTTGGGACACCGGGGAGCTGTTTTTT	CASSGQGWDTGELFF
NA	TRBV6-1	TRBJ2-3	NA	TGTGCCAGCAGTGCGCTCAGGGGACCAGATACGCAGTATTTT	CASSALRGPDTQYF
NA	TRBV9	TRBJ1-5	TRBD1	TGTGCCAGCAGCCCCGGGACAGGGGAATATAGCAATCAGCCCCAGCATTTT	CASSPGTGEYSNQPQHF
NA	TRBV23-1	TRBJ1-1	TRBD1	TGCGCCAGCAGGCCAATCGCGCAGGGGGGAAACATGAACACTGAAGCTTTCTTT	CASRPIAQGGNMNTEAFF
NA	TRBV19	TRBJ1-1	NA	TGTGCCAGTAGTATAGTATCAGAGGGGACTGAAGCTTTCTTT	CASSIVSEGTEAFF